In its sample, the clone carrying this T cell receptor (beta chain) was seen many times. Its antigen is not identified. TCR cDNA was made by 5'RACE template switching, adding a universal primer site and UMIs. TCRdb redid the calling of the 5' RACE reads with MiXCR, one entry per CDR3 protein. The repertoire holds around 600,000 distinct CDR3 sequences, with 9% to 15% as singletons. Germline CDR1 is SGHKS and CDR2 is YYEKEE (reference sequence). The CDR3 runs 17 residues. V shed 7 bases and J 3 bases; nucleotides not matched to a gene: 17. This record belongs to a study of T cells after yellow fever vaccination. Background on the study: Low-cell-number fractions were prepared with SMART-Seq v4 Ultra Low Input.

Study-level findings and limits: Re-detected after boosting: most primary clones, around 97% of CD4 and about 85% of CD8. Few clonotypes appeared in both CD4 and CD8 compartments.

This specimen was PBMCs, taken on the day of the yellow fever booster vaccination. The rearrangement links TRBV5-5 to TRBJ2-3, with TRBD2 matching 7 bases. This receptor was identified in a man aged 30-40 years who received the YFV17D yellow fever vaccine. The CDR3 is CASSRGHTSEVTDTQYF. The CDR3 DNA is TGTGCCAGCTCGCGTGGACATACTAGCGAAGTGACAGATACGCAGTATTTT.